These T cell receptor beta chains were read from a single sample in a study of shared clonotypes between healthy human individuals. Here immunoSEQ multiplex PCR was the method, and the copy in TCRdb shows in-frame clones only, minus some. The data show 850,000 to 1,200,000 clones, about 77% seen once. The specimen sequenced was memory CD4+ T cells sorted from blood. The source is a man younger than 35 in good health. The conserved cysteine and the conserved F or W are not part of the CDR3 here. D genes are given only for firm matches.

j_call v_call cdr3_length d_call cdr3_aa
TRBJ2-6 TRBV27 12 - ASSYSSGANVLT
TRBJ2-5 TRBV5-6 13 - ASSFVSTGQETQY
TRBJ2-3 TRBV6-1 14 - ASSEGAARGADTQY
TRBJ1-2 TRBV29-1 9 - SVGGAYGYT
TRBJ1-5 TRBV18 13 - ASSPETASNQPQH
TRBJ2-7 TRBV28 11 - ASSLATTYEQY
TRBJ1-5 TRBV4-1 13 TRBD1 ASSPRGQGNQPQH
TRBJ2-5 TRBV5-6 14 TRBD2 ASSLGTSLVQETQY
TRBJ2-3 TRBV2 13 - ASSPRDPYTDTQY
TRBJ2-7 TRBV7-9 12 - ASNLKDSTYEQY
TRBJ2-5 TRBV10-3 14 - AISAGQLGGGETQY
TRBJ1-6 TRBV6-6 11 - ASIQGGNSPLH
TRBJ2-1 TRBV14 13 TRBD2 ASSRTSGREDEQF
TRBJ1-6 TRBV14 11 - ASSLGRVSPLH
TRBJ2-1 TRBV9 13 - ASSLGPPSYNEQF
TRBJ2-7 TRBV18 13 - ASSPQRTVFYEQY
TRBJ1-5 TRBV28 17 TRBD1 ATGDSQGATVRRNQPQH
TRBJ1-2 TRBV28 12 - ASSLTLEVYGYT
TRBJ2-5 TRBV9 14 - ASSVAPGTRGETQY
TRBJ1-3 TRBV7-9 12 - ASSFHSSGNTIY
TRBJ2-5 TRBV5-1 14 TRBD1 ASSLWGQGAWETQY
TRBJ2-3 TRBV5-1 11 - ASSSQGTDTQY
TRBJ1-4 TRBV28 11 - ASSWGKGEKLF
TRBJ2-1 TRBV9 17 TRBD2 ASSVVASGGPSSYNEQF
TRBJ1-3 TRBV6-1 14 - AISEGIQGYGNTIY
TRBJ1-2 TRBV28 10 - ASSLEGYGYT
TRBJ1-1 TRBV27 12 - ASSLSGGNTEAF
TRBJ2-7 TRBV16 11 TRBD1 ASSQHGQGERY
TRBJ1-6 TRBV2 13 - ASSGGTSQNSPLH
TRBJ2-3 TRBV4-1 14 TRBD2 ASSNGLAVRTDTQY
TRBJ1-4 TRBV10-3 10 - AISSGGSELF
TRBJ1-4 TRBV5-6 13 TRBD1 ASSASQGANEKLF
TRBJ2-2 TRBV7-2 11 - ASSWDTPGELF
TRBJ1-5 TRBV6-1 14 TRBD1 ASSDPGKGGGQPQH
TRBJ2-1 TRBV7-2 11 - ASSLRFNNEQF
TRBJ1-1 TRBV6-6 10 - ASSFRGREAF
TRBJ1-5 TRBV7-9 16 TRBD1 ASSLTGKRGYSNQPQH
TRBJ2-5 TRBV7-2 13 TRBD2 ASSLGGRAGETQY
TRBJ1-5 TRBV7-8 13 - ASSLRLEGFQPQH